These 28 T cell receptor beta chains originate from one sample sequenced in a study of cytomegalovirus exposure and HLA in healthy donors. Profiled with immunoSEQ multiplex PCR; TCRdb holds only in-frame clones, not every one. In the table there are about 170,000 clones, 70% to 90% of which are singletons. Specimen: PBMCs. These receptors came from a woman younger than 45 in good health and CMV-seronegative.

CDR3 region: CASSRTQGPDTQYF. DNA of the CDR3: TGTGCCAGCAGTAGAACACAGGGGCCAGATACGCAGTATTTT. The chain recombines TRBV6-5 with TRBJ2-3, with 7 bases fitting TRBD1. The trim removed 5 bases at V and 4 bases at J, leaving 6 bases unmatched. There are 14 residues in the CDR3. Germline-derived CDR1 and CDR2 are MNHEY and SVGAGI.

The CDR3 DNA sequence: TGTGCCAGCAGCTTGGACCTTTCCTACGAGCAGTACTTC. It translates to CASSLDLSYEQYF. The chain recombines TRBV5-4 with TRBJ2-7; no clear D gene. Trimming left V 0 bases short and J 1 base short, with 5 bases between. This CDR3 region has 13 residues. CDR1 is SGHNT and CDR2 is YYREEE in the germline V gene (reference sequence).

The genes are TRBV6-5 and TRBJ2-7; TRBD1 matches 9 bases. Trimming removed 6 bases from V and 5 bases from J; junction bases left unmatched: 8. CDR3 length: 14 residues. Germline loops: CDR1 MNHEY, CDR2 SVGAGI. The CDR3 sequence is CASRPRGQGNEQYF. In DNA form, the CDR3 reads TGTGCCAGCAGGCCTCGGGGACAGGGTAACGAGCAGTACTTC.

CDR3 sequence: CASSYSGRRTYEQYF. DNA of the CDR3: TGTGCCAGCAGTTACTCGGGGCGGAGGACCTACGAGCAGTACTTC. This chain joins TRBV6-5 and TRBJ2-7; D possibly uses TRBD1 or TRBD2 (5 bases each). The V gene's germline CDR1 is MNHEY and CDR2 SVGAGI. The V and J ends lost 0 bases and 2 bases respectively, with 11 bases between them. CDR3 length: 15 residues.

This chain joins TRBV19 and TRBJ2-3, with D perhaps TRBD1 (6 bases). Trimming pared 5 bases from V and 0 bases from J, leaving 18 bases between. Germline values: CDR1 LNHDA, CDR2 SQIVND (reference sequence). This CDR3 has 17 amino acids. CDR3: CASSLFLTGPSTDTQYF. CDR3 DNA: TGTGCCAGTAGTCTTTTCCTCACAGGGCCTAGCACAGATACGCAGTATTTT. The complete variable domain, with remaining parts taken from reference TRBV19 and TRBJ2-3, reads DGGITQSPKYLFRKEGQNVTLSCEQNLNHDAMYWYRQDPGQGLRLIYYSQIVNDFQKGDIAEGYSVSREKKESFPLTVTSAQKNPTAFYLCASSLFLTGPSTDTQYFGPGTRLTVL.

The genes are TRBV11-2 and TRBJ2-5, with 12 bases that match TRBD1. The CDR3 extends over 16 amino acids. Germline CDR1 and CDR2: SGHAT and FQNNGV. J lost 5 bases, V lost 5 bases, and 9 bases had no gene match. In DNA, the CDR3 is TGTGCCAGCAGCCCGGGGGGACAGGGGGCGAGGGAGACCCAGTACTTC. Translating gives CASSPGGQGARETQYF. The full variable domain, rest sourced from reference TRBV11-2 and TRBJ2-5, is EAGVAQSPRYKIIEKRQSVAFWCNPISGHATLYWYQQILGQGPKLLIQFQNNGVVDDSQLPKDRFSAERLKGVDSTLKIQPAKLEDSAVYLCASSPGGQGARETQYFGPGTRLLVL.

This chain joins TRBV5-6 and TRBJ2-5; 7 bases align to TRBD1. Germline loops: CDR1 SGHDT, CDR2 YYEEEE. The junction had 11 bases not matched to a gene; V was cut back by 4 bases and J by 5 bases. There are 15 residues in the CDR3. Here the CDR3 reads CASSPDTGAKETQYF. For the CDR3, the DNA is TGTGCCAGCAGCCCAGATACAGGGGCCAAGGAGACCCAGTACTTC.

This rearrangement joins TRBV2 to TRBJ1-5, with 7 bases that match TRBD1. The CDR3 loop spans 14 amino acids. CDR1 and CDR2 (germline): SNHLY, FYNNEI. With 5 bases clipped from V and 5 bases from J, the junction kept 6 bases outside the gene matches. The CDR3 region has the DNA TGTGCCAGCAGTTACCGACAGGGAGATCAGCCCCAGCATTTT. Protein product: CASSYRQGDQPQHF.

The V gene is TRBV20-1, the J gene TRBJ2-1; D not certain. Looked up from germline, CDR1 is DFQATT and CDR2 is SNEGSKA (reference sequence). The CDR3 is made up of 11 amino acids. The V and J ends lost 4 bases and 6 bases respectively, with 7 bases between them. CDR3 in DNA: TGCAGTGCTAAATTGATCAATGAGCAGTTCTTC. It encodes CSAKLINEQFF.

V usage is TRBV9 and J usage is TRBJ2-7, with D possibly TRBD2 on 6 matching bases. The CDR3 loop spans 17 amino acids. The germline V gene has CDR1 SGDLS and CDR2 YYNGEE. The ends were cut back, 0 bases at V and 3 bases at J, with 19 bases in the middle. The CDR3 sequence is CASSVAAGESGGYEQYF. The CDR3 bases are TGTGCCAGCAGCGTAGCCGCTGGCGAGTCCGGGGGCTACGAGCAGTACTTC.

V usage is TRBV27 and J usage is TRBJ2-5, with D hard to call. The CDR3 covers 9 residues. Germline CDR1 and CDR2: MNHEY and SMNVEV (reference sequence). The germline V and J ends were trimmed by 8 bases and 2 bases, with 0 bases remaining between them. The DNA of the CDR3 is TGTGCCAGCCAAGAGACCCAGTACTTC. Translating gives CASQETQYF.

The genes are TRBV27 and TRBJ2-1, with 11 bases lining up with TRBD2. Germline V gene sequence: CDR1 MNHEY, CDR2 SMNVEV (reference sequence). The CDR3 runs to 13 residues. The J segment lost 7 bases and the V segment lost 8 bases, leaving 4 bases of the junction unmatched. CDR3 bases: TGTGCCAGCCGGATAGCGGGGGGGAATGAGCAGTTCTTC. It encodes CASRIAGGNEQFF.

This clone showed up just once. CDR3 in amino acids: CASSVGIGGRYNEQFF. Here the CDR3 DNA reads TGTGCCAGCAGCGTAGGGATCGGGGGGCGTTACAATGAGCAGTTCTTC. J is TRBJ2-1 and V is TRBV9, with D perhaps TRBD2 (7 bases). Trimming pared 0 bases from V and 4 bases from J, leaving 14 bases between. The length of the CDR3 is 16 residues. Germline V gene data show CDR1 as SGDLS and CDR2 as YYNGEE.

The chain links TRBV2 to TRBJ2-2, with 7 bases identical to TRBD1. The CDR3 sequence is 15 residues long. CDR1 and CDR2 from the germline V gene are SNHLY and FYNNEI. V lost 6 bases to trimming and J lost 5 bases; unmatched junction nucleotides: 9. CDR3 sequence: CASRADRVGTGELFF. Here the CDR3 DNA reads TGTGCCAGCAGGGCAGACAGGGTTGGGACCGGGGAGCTGTTTTTT.

The chain uses TRBV7-8 and TRBJ2-5; the D gene could be TRBD1 or TRBD2 (5 bases each). Germline V gives CDR1 SGHVS, CDR2 FQNEAQ. V was clipped by 5 bases and J by 2 bases, with 15 bases between them. The CDR3 is made up of 15 amino acids. Written as DNA, the CDR3 is TGTGCCAGCAGCCCGAGGCCGGGGCGTCAAGAGACCCAGTACTTC. It specifies CASSPRPGRQETQYF.

The rearrangement links TRBV5-6 to TRBJ2-5; D possibly corresponds to TRBD1 (5 bases). V lost 3 bases to trimming and J lost 2 bases, with 5 bases between them. Germline-derived CDR1 and CDR2 are SGHDT and YYEEEE. This CDR3 comprises 12 residues. As DNA, the CDR3 is TGTGCCAGCAGCTGGACACAAGAGACCCAGTACTTC. As protein: CASSWTQETQYF.

The V gene is TRBV4-1, the J gene TRBJ2-7; D tentatively fits TRBD1 or TRBD2 (5 bases each). The CDR3 is made up of 15 amino acids. V lost 0 bases to trimming and J lost 7 bases, with 16 bases between them. In germline, CDR1 is MGHRA, CDR2 YSYEKL. CDR3 loop: CASSQEGTYSEEQYF. The CDR3 bases are TGCGCCAGCAGCCAAGAGGGGACCTATTCGGAGGAGCAGTACTTC.

The V gene is TRBV5-6, the J gene TRBJ1-3; D is ambiguous. The V end lost 4 bases, the J end lost 2 bases, and 10 bases lay between the germline ends. The CDR3 contains 14 residues. CDR1 is SGHDT and CDR2 is YYEEEE in the germline V gene. CDR3 sequence (DNA): TGTGCCAGCAGCCGTACGGGAGCTGGAAACACCATATATTTT. Protein: CASSRTGAGNTIYF.

The chain couples TRBV28 to TRBJ2-7; TRBD1 aligns across 9 bases. The junction had 10 bases not matched to a gene; V was cut back by 6 bases and J by 4 bases. Germline lookup yields CDR1 MDHEN and CDR2 SYDVKM. The CDR3 loop spans 15 amino acids. The CDR3 loop reads CASRRGGTGSYEQYF. CDR3 coding DNA: TGTGCCAGCAGGCGGGGAGGGACAGGGTCATACGAGCAGTACTTC.

This clone was counted between two and nine times. This sequence joins TRBV10-3 and TRBJ2-7, with 10 bases fitting TRBD2. The CDR3 contains 14 residues. V gave up 7 bases and J gave up 5 bases; unmatched junction bases: 8. The germline CDR1 and CDR2 sequences are ENHRY and SYGVKD. The CDR3 bases are TGTGCCATCAACCAAGCGGGAGGGCCGGACGAGCAGTACTTC. The encoded protein is CAINQAGGPDEQYF.

The chain employs TRBV19 and TRBJ1-1; TRBD1 might be the D (6 bases). V was trimmed by 5 bases and J by 4 bases, leaving 11 bases between them. CDR3 length: 13 amino acids. The V gene's germline CDR1 is LNHDA and CDR2 SQIVND (reference sequence). The CDR3 region is CASSGTFITEAFF. The CDR3, as DNA: TGTGCCAGTAGTGGGACATTTATCACTGAAGCTTTCTTT.

The chain joins TRBV30 to TRBJ1-1, with D maybe TRBD1 (6 bases). CDR3 length equals 13 residues. The V gene lost 2 bases and the J gene lost 3 bases, with 10 bases spanning the gap. The germline CDR1 and CDR2 sequences are GTSNPN and SVGIG (reference sequence). The CDR3: CAWSKDSYTEAFF. CDR3 nucleotides: TGTGCCTGGAGTAAGGACAGTTACACTGAAGCTTTCTTT.

This clone has a single count. V usage is TRBV29-1 and J usage is TRBJ2-7; D tentatively reads TRBD1 or TRBD2 (5 bases each). Trimming stripped 6 bases from V and 6 bases from J, with 18 bases between. The germline V gene encodes CDR1 SQVTM and CDR2 ANQGSEA. The CDR3 totals 13 residues. Here the CDR3 reads CSVSSGTPGEQYF. The CDR3 region has the DNA TGCAGCGTGTCCTCCGGGACGCCGGGCGAGCAGTACTTC.

V gene TRBV27 combines with J gene TRBJ2-5, with 9 bases aligning to TRBD2. The V gene's germline CDR1 is MNHEY and CDR2 SMNVEV (reference sequence). Trimming at V came to 3 bases and at J to 7 bases, leaving 3 bases not matched to a gene. This CDR3 is built from 13 residues. CDR3 in amino acids: CASSLSGGSTQYF. DNA of the CDR3: TGTGCCAGCAGTTTGAGCGGGGGGTCGACCCAGTACTTC.

This clone was observed once. The chain carries TRBV5-1 and TRBJ1-4, with D maybe TRBD1 (6 bases). The CDR3 totals 15 residues. Germline-derived CDR1 and CDR2 are SGHRS and YFSETQ. Trimming pared 4 bases from V and 0 bases from J, leaving 10 bases between. CDR3 nucleotide sequence: TGCGCCAGCAGCCCAGACAGGCCAACTAATGAAAAACTGTTTTTT. Residues: CASSPDRPTNEKLFF.

The J gene is TRBJ2-5, the V gene TRBV14, with unresolved D. CDR3 size: 13 residues. Between the trimmed V and J ends, which lost 0 bases and 4 bases, there was a span of 6 bases. Germline values: CDR1 SGHDN, CDR2 FVKESK. CDR3 in amino acids: CASSQDLIETQYF. CDR3 DNA: TGTGCCAGCAGCCAAGATCTGATAGAGACCCAGTACTTC.

The chain has TRBV7-3 and TRBJ2-7, with 11 positions matching TRBD2. From germline, CDR1 is SGHTA and CDR2 FQGTGA. This CDR3 is built from 15 residues. V gave up 5 bases and J gave up 2 bases; unmatched junction bases: 5. CDR3 in amino acids: CASSPGTSGPYEQYF. CDR3 sequence (DNA): TGTGCCAGCAGCCCCGGGACTAGCGGACCCTACGAGCAGTACTTC.

This clone came up once. The V call is TRBV7-9, the J call TRBJ1-2, with 7 bases aligning to TRBD1. Per germline, CDR1 SEHNR and CDR2 FQNEAQ (reference sequence). After removal of 1 base from V and 8 bases from J, the junction contained 4 bases not matched to a gene. The CDR3 has 13 amino acids. The CDR3 coding sequence is TGTGCCAGCAGCTTAGATCACAGGGGCGGCTACACCTTC. Translating it yields CASSLDHRGGYTF.